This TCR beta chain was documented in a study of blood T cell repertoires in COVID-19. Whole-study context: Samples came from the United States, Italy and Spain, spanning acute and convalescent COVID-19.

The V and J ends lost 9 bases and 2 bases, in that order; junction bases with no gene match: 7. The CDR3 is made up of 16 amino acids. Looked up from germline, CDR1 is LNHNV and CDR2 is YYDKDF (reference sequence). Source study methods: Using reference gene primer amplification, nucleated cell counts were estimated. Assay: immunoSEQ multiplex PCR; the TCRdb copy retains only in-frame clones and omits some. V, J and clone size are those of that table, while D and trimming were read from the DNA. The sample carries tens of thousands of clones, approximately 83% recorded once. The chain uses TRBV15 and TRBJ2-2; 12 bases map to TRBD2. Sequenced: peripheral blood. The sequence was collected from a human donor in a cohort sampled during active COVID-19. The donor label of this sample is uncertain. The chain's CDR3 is CATESSGGVNTGELFF. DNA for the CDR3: TGTGCCACGGAATCTAGCGGGGGGGTTAACACCGGGGAGCTGTTTTTT.